What follows is one T cell receptor (beta chain) and its context. This clonotype was seen a few times. Which antigen it targets is not known. Base qualities are not at hand, and no much larger clone is one base apart. The treatment or condition label on this specimen signifies: live attenuated yellow fever vaccine strain. At each blood-draw timepoint, two biological replicates of bulk PBMCs were obtained. A standard Ficoll-Paque protocol was used to isolate PBMCs from peripheral blood. RNA was extracted with TriZol from bulk PBMCs, CD4 and CD8 fractions, and dextramer-positive and dextramer-negative fractions. This record comes from a study of T cells after yellow fever vaccination (dated by TCRdb to between 2017 and 2020). As for the study more broadly: Libraries from fractions with low cell numbers were prepared with the SMART-Seq v4 Ultra Low Input RNA kit. Two healthy male donors, one aged 18 to 30 and one aged 30 to 40 years, were included in the cohort. Blood was collected at multiple timepoints before and after primary and secondary immunization, and bulk PBMC replicates and cell subsets were isolated. Bulk TCR alpha and beta repertoires were sequenced longitudinally to track T-cell clones before and after primary and booster YFV17D yellow fever vaccination. General findings and caveats noted by the study authors: Computational filtering was needed because FACS-sorted repertoires could contain abundant contaminating clonotypes from the bulk population. A small fraction of clonotypes showed up in both the CD4 and CD8 compartments, probably as a result of convergent recombination. After the booster, most of the clones that had expanded following primary vaccination were detected again (almost 98% of CD4 and around 87% of CD8), which suggests that memory was broadly maintained. The secondary T-cell response was weaker than the primary response but faster, peaking on day 5 instead of day 15. Only a couple of donors were included in the study, so the extent to which the findings can be generalized is limited.

TCR cDNA was made using 5'RACE template switching, a step that added a universal primer site and unique molecular identifiers. Priming of cDNA synthesis was performed from both the TCR alpha and TCR beta constant segments. Libraries were amplified in two PCR steps, with sample barcodes and sequencing adapters added in the second step. Sequencing of libraries was done on Illumina HiSeq 2500 (2x100 bp) or NovaSeq (2x150 bp). The study's processing was this. MIGEC was used to demultiplex reads and collapse the reads into UMI consensus sequences, and MiXCR was used for V(D)J alignment. Vaccine-responding clonotypes were identified with edgeR using replicate PBMC samples, with FDR below 0.01 and a log2 fold change above 5 up to day 15 being required. Each bulk clonotype was labeled CD4 or CD8 based on which sequenced repertoire, CD4 or CD8, contained the clonotype at higher abundance. TCRdb ran its own pipeline on the public reads, namely fastp trimming at Q25 and MiXCR clone calling, and kept in-frame beta chains. Each entry is one CDR3 protein sequence, shown with its most common DNA and genes. What appears here as the V and J calls and clone size reflects TCRdb's work, not the paper's. Here the sample has about 330,000 distinct CDR3 sequences; around 6.8% occur a single time. 15% to 20% of the sample belongs to the ten largest clones.

Trimming removed 0 bases from V and 3 bases from J, leaving 9 bases between the germline ends. The germline V gene yields SGHRS for CDR1 and YFSETQ for CDR2. Inclusive of the bounding cysteine and phenylalanine, the CDR3 is 15 residues long. Here the CDR3 DNA is all that survives: 45 bases in frame from base 1. The TCR sequence derives from a man aged 18 to 29 who received the YFV17D yellow fever vaccine. The source was PBMCs, collected more than 40 days after the first yellow fever vaccination. The sequence is built from TRBV5-1 and TRBJ2-2; the D gene is unclear. The CDR3 reads CASSLETVYTGELFF. The DNA is TGCGCCAGCAGCTTGGAAACGGTATACACCGGGGAGCTGTTTTTT.